The entry below gives a single T cell receptor beta chain sequence along with its context. The data were taken from a study of shared clonotypes between healthy human individuals. In the CD4+ fraction, cells were divided into CD45RA+ naive and CD45RA-negative memory subsets. Study processing details: Because ImmunoSEQ provided only junction sequences with no quality scores, the filtering differed. Here immunoSEQ multiplex PCR was the method, and the copy in TCRdb shows in-frame clones only, minus some. The V and J calls and clone size come from that table; D and trimming were worked out from the DNA. The table has approximately 340,000 clones, around 74% seen once. The germline V gene encodes CDR1 LNHDA and CDR2 SQIVND (reference sequence). V was cut by 1 base and J by 6 bases, with 13 bases left in between. The CDR3 has 15 residues.

Sequencing input: memory CD4+ T cells sorted from blood. Documented subset: CD45RA-negative fraction. This TCR was recovered from a man younger than 40 in good health. V is TRBV19 and J is TRBJ2-1; D possibly matches TRBD1 or TRBD2 (5 bases each). CDR3 coding DNA: TGTGCCAGTAGTATAGGGGGGACCGTTAGCAATGAGCAGTTCTTC. Its protein product is CASSIGGTVSNEQFF.